This T cell receptor (beta chain) stems from a study of T cell responses to AZD1222 COVID-19 vaccine. This CDR3 comprises 14 residues. Germline V gives CDR1 SGHDN, CDR2 FVKESK. Between the trimmed V and J ends, which lost 6 bases and 7 bases, there was a span of 13 bases. Study conclusions and caveats: Donor demographics were predominantly white British with a female majority; clonal diversity may be underestimated. Of spike-specific TCRs, nearly half reportedly target regions left unmutated in variants.

This clone was recorded only once. As yet, its antigen is unknown. The repertoire was sequenced with immunoSEQ multiplex PCR; TCRdb's copy has only in-frame clones and lacks some. The table has under 200,000 clones, roughly 92% seen once. The TCR sequence derives from an adult in good health. The chain combines TRBV14 with TRBJ1-6; perhaps TRBD1 as D (5 bases). Material: peripheral blood, obtained on day 0 of AZD1222 vaccination. CDR3 bases: TGTGCCAGCAGTCGGGACGGCGGGAATTCACCCCTCCACTTT. It translates to CASSRDGGNSPLHF.